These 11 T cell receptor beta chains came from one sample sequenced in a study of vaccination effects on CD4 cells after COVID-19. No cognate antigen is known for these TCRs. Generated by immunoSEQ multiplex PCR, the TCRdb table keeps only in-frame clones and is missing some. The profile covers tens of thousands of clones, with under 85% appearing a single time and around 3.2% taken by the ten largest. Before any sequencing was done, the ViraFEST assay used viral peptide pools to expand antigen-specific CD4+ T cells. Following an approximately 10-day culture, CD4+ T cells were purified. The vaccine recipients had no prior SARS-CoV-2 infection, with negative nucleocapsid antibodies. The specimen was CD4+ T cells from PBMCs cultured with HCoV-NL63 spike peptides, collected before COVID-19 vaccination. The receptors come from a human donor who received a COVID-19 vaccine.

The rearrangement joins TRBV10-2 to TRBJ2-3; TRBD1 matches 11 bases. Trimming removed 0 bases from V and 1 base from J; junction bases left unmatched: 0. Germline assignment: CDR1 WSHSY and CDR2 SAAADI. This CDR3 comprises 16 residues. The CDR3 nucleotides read TGCGCCAGCAGTGAGTCGGGACAGGGGGGCACAGATACGCAGTATTTT. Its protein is CASSESGQGGTDTQYF.

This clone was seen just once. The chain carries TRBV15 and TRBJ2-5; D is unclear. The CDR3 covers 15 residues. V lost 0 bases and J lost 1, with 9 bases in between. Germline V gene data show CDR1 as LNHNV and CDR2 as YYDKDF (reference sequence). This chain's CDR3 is CATSRDLGLQETQYF. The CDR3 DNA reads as TGTGCCACCAGCAGAGATCTAGGCCTCCAAGAGACCCAGTACTTC.

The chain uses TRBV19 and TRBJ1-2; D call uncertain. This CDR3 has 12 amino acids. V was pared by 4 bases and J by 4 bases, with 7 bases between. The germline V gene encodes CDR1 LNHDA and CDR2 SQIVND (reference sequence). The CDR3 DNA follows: TGTGCCAGTAGTAGCGGGGTCTATGGCTACACCTTC. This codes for CASSSGVYGYTF.

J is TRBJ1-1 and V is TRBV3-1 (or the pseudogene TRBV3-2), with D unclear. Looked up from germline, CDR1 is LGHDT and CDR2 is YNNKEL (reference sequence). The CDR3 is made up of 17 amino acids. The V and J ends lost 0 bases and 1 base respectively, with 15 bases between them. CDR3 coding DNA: TGTGCCAGCAGCCAAGACGGTAAAGGTCGAGGGAACACTGAAGCTTTCTTT. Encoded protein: CASSQDGKGRGNTEAFF.

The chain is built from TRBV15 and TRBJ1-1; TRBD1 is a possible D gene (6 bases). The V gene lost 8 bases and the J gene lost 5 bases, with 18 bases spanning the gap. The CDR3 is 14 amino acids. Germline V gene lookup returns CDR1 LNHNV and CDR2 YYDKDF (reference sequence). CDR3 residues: CATGLGGAKTEAFF. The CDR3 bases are TGTGCCACCGGGTTGGGGGGCGCAAAGACTGAAGCTTTCTTT.

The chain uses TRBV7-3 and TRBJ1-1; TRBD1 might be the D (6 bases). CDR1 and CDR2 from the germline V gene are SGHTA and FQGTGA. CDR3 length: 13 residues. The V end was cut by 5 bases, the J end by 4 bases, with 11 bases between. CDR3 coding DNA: TGTGCCAGCAGCCAAACAGGGATCACTGAAGCTTTCTTT. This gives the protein CASSQTGITEAFF.

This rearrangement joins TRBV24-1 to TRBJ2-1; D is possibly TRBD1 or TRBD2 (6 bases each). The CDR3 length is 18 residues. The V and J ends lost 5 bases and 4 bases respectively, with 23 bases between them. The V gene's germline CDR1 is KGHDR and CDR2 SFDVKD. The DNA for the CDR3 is TGTGCCACCAGTGTAGTTGGTATCGGGGGCTCCCGTTACAATGAGCAGTTCTTC. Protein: CATSVVGIGGSRYNEQFF.

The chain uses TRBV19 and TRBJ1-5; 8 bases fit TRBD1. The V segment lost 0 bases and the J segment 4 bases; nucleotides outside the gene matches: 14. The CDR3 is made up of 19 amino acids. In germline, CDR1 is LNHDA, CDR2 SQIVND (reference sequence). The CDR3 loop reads CASSIDRSRGQGRNQPQHF. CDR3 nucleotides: TGTGCCAGTAGTATAGATCGGAGCAGGGGGCAGGGGAGGAATCAGCCCCAGCATTTT.

The DNA for the CDR3 is TGTGCCAGCAGAAAAGATTCTAATCAGCCCCAGCATTTT. Protein product: CASRKDSNQPQHF. V gene TRBV2 combines with J gene TRBJ1-5; unclear D gene. The V gene's germline CDR1 is SNHLY and CDR2 FYNNEI. V lost 6 bases to trimming and J lost 4 bases, with 10 bases between them. This CDR3 comprises 13 residues. The variable domain in full, with the rest retrieved from reference TRBV2 and TRBJ1-5, is EPEVTQTPSHQVTQMGQEVILRCVPISNHLYFYWYRQILGQKVEFLVSFYNNEISEKSEIFDDQFSVERPDGSNFTLKIRSTKLEDSAMYFCASRKDSNQPQHFGDGTRLSIL.

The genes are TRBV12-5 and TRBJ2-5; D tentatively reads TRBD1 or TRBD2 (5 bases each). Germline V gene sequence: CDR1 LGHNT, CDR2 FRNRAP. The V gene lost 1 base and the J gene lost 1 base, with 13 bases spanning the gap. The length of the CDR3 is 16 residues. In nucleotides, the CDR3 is TGTGCTAGTGGTTTGGCTCCGGGGCCCGGCCAAGAGACCCAGTACTTC. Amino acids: CASGLAPGPGQETQYF.

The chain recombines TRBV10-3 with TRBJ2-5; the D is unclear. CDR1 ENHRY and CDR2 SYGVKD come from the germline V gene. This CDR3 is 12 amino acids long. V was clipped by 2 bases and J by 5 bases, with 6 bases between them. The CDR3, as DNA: TGTGCCATCAGTGAGGGTGGGGAGACCCAGTACTTC. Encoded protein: CAISEGGETQYF.